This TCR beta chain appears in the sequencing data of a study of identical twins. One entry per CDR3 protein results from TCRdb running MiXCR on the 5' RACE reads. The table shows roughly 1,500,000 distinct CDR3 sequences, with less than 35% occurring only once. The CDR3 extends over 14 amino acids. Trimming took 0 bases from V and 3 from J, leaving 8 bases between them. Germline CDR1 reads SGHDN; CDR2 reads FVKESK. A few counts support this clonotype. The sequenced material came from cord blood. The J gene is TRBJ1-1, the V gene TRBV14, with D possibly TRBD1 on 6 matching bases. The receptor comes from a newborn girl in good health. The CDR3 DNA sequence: TGTGCCAGCAGCCAAGATCCAGGGGACACTGAAGCTTTCTTT. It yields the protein CASSQDPGDTEAFF. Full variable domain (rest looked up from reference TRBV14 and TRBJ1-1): EAGVTQFPSHSVIEKGQTVTLRCDPISGHDNLYWYRRVMGKEIKFLLHFVKESKQDESGMPNNRFLAERTGGTYSTLKVQPAELEDSGVYFCASSQDPGDTEAFFGQGTRLTVV.